Listed below are T cell receptor beta chains from one sample, sequenced in a study of blood T cell repertoires in COVID-19. Clones were read by immunoSEQ multiplex PCR, and TCRdb kept only the in-frame ones, dropping some. The sample has 200,000 to 250,000 clones, 65% to 85% seen once. The specimen sequenced was peripheral blood. These receptors all stem from a woman under 40 with COVID-19, enrolled during active disease. The CDR3 runs from the conserved cysteine through the conserved F or W. Fields, in order: V gene, CDR3 protein.

TRBV11-2 | CASSPRGYSNQPQHF
TRBV7-7 | CASSPWTGVMNTEAFF
TRBV4-3 | CASSQDLGTGEYEQYF
TRBV28 | CASRPGQSYQPQHF
TRBV29-1 | CSVETGSSGNTIYF
TRBV6-5 | CASSPGEGTEAFF
TRBV7-9 | CASSLGGNLYGYTF
TRBV9 | CASSVRDRGGNTIYF
TRBV6-6 | CASSYSMRETYEQYF
TRBV24-1 | CATSDSIGGYNEQFF
TRBV19 | CATKTSGNIVGYNEQFF
TRBV4-3 | CASSHPPPGQDNSPLHF
TRBV6-5 | CASSSPRQGSYEQYF
TRBV7-2 | CASSLVTAGARYTF
TRBV28 | CASSLQDYTQYF
TRBV5-6 | CASSLVSPPEQYF
TRBV5-4 | CASSLDIRGRGEAFF
TRBV27 | CASSLRVRLAGTYEQYF
TRBV27 | CASKGGQGASPLHF
TRBV6-1 | CASSDDSHNEQFF
TRBV4-3 | CASSQDSGYEQYF
TRBV10-2 | CASTHREDYGYTF
TRBV7-9 | CASSLETRRETQYF